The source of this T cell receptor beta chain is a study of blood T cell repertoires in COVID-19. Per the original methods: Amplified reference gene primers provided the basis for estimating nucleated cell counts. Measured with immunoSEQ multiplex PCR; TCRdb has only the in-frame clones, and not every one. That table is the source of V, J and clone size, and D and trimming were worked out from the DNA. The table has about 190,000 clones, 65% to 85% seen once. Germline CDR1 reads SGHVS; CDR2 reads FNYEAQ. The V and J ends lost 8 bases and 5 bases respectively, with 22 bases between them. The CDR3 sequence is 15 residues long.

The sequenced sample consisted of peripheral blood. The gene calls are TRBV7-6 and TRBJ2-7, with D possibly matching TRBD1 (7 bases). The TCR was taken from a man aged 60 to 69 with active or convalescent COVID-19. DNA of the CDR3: TGTGCCAGCGGAGGGGGAGAGGGGGCCCGGGACGAGCAGTACTTC. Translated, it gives CASGGGEGARDEQYF.